This T cell receptor beta chain was obtained from a study of cytomegalovirus exposure and HLA in healthy donors. Sequencing was performed with immunoSEQ multiplex PCR; in TCRdb, only in-frame clones are kept and a portion is missing. The sample carries 200,000 to 250,000 clones, 75% to 90% recorded once. Germline CDR1 is SGHRS and CDR2 is YFSETQ. V dropped 7 bases and J dropped 4 bases, with 19 bases sitting between them. The CDR3 totals 15 residues. This clone was observed a few times. Sequenced input: PBMCs. The chain couples TRBV5-1 to TRBJ2-3, with D perhaps matching TRBD1 (6 bases). The clonotype originates from a woman aged 25 to 45 in good health and CMV-seropositive. The CDR3 is CASYLEPQGSDTQYF. DNA for the CDR3: TGCGCCAGCTACCTAGAACCCCAGGGGTCAGATACGCAGTATTTT.